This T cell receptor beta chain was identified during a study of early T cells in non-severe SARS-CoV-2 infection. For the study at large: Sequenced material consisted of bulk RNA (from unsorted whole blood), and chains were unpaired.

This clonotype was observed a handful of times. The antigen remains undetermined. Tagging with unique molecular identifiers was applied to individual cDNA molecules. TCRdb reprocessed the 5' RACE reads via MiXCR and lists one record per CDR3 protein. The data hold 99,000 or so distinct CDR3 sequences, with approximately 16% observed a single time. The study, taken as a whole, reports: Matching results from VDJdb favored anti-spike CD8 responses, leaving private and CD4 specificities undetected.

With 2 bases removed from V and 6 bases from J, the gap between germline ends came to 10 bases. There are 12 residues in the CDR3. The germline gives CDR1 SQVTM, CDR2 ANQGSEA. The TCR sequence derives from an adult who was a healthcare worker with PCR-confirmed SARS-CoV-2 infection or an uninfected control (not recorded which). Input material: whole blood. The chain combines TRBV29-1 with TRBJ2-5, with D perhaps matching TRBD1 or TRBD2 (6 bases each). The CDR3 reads CSVEPGAQTQYF. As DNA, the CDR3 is TGCAGCGTTGAACCGGGGGCGCAGACCCAGTACTTC.